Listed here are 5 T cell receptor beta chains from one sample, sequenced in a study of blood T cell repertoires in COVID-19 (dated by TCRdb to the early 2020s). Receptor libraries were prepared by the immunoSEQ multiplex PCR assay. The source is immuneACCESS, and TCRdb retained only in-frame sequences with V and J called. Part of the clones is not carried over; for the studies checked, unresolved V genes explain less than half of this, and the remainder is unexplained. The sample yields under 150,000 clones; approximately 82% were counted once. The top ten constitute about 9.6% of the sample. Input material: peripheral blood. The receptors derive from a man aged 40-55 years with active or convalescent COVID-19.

The CDR3: CASSLNFPRENEQFF. CDR3 bases: TGTGCCAGCAGTTTAAACTTTCCTCGGGAGAATGAGCAGTTCTTC. The rearrangement links TRBV27 to TRBJ2-1; the D gene is possibly TRBD2 (6 bases). This CDR3 comprises 15 residues. Per the germline V gene, CDR1 is MNHEY and CDR2 is SMNVEV (reference sequence). Deletions cut 2 bases from V and 7 bases from J, with 15 bases between.

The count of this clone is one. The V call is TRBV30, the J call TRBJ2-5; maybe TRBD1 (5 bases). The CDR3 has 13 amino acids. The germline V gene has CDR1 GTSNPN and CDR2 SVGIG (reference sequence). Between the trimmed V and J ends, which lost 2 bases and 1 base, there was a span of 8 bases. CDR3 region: CAWSLGAQETQYF. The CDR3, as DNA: TGTGCCTGGAGTCTTGGGGCCCAAGAGACCCAGTACTTC.

The CDR3: CASSKEIPQSGSPLHF. Here the CDR3 DNA reads TGTGCCAGCAGCAAAGAGATCCCTCAGTCAGGTTCACCCCTCCACTTT. The chain is built from TRBV21-1 and TRBJ1-6; the table names TRBD1, a call not compared with the DNA. TRBV21-1 constitutes a pseudogene. There are 16 residues in the CDR3.

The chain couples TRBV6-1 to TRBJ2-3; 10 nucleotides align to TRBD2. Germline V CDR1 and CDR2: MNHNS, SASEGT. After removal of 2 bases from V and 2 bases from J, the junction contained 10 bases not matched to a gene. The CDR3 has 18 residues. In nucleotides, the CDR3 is TGTGCCAGCAGTGAATCTGTTATGCTAGCGGGGGACACAGATACGCAGTATTTT. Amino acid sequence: CASSESVMLAGDTDTQYF.

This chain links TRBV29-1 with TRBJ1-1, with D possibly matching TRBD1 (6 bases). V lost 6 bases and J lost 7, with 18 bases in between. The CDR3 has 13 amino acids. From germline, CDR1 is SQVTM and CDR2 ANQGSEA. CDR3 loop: CSVTIGTPNEAFF. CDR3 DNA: TGCAGCGTCACTATCGGGACACCTAATGAAGCTTTCTTT.